A selection of T cell receptor beta chains follows, all from one sample in a study of low-dose radiotherapy and immunotherapy resistance in tumors. TCRdb reanalysed the reads using MiXCR and keeps one entry per CDR3 protein. The data hold tens of thousands of distinct CDR3 sequences, with around 34% observed a single time. The sequencing here drew on PBMCs, taken after low-dose radiotherapy plus immunotherapy. These receptors were collected from a male donor with rectosigmoid adenocarcinoma. Each CDR3 is given with its conserved first and last residue. A D gene is named only where the DNA matches it firmly. Rows may omit the clone size; those that give it use once, few, many or a size class.

J gene,V gene,CDR3 length,clone size,D gene,CDR3 protein,CDR3 DNA
TRBJ2-4,TRBV14,10,.,.,CASSQVIQYF,TGTGCCAGCAGCCAGGTCATTCAGTACTTC
TRBJ2-1,TRBV28,16,.,.,CASTGGSIDSYNEQFF,TGTGCCAGCACTGGGGGTTCTATAGACTCCTACAATGAGCAGTTCTTC
TRBJ2-7,TRBV11-2,15,.,TRBD1,CASSLVPGGGYEQYF,TGTGCCAGCAGCTTAGTTCCAGGGGGCGGCTACGAGCAGTACTTC
TRBJ1-5,TRBV10-3,15,many,TRBD1,CAISDPGGAGQPQHF,TGTGCCATCAGCGACCCAGGGGGCGCCGGTCAGCCCCAGCATTTT
TRBJ2-4,TRBV6-2/TRBV6-3,16,.,TRBD1,CASSRRQGGTKNIQYF,TGTGCCAGCAGTAGAAGACAGGGGGGGACCAAAAACATTCAGTACTTC
TRBJ2-1,TRBV6-2/TRBV6-3,17,many,TRBD2,CASSYSPLAGGRNEQFF,TGTGCCAGCAGTTACTCTCCACTAGCGGGAGGTCGGAATGAGCAGTTCTTC
TRBJ1-2,TRBV28,15,many,TRBD1,CASRPTGVVDYGYTF,TGTGCCAGCAGACCTACAGGGGTAGTAGACTATGGCTACACCTTC
TRBJ1-2,TRBV18,13,.,.,CASSPREEGGYTF,TGTGCCAGCTCACCAAGGGAGGAAGGCGGCTACACCTTC
TRBJ2-1,TRBV18,15,many,.,CASSPLGGGNNEQFF,TGTGCCAGCTCGCCCCTCGGGGGCGGGAACAATGAGCAGTTCTTC
TRBJ2-2,TRBV24-1,15,.,TRBD2,CATSDPTSVTGELFF,TGTGCCACCAGTGATCCTACTAGCGTCACCGGGGAGCTGTTTTTT
TRBJ2-1,TRBV15,18,many,TRBD2,CATSRDGLAGRSYNEQFF,TGTGCCACCAGCAGAGATGGACTAGCGGGACGGTCCTACAATGAGCAGTTCTTC
TRBJ2-7,TRBV7-2,11,many,.,CASSFHYEQYF,TGTGCCAGCAGCTTCCACTACGAGCAGTACTTC
TRBJ2-1,TRBV27,16,many,TRBD2,CASSPWGEGTYNEQFF,TGTGCCAGCAGTCCATGGGGGGAGGGGACCTACAATGAGCAGTTCTTC
TRBJ2-3,TRBV30,12,.,.,CACRDYTDTQYF,TGTGCCTGCAGGGATTACACAGATACGCAGTATTTT
TRBJ2-7,TRBV11-2,14,many,TRBD2,CASRGLAEGYEQYF,TGTGCCAGCAGGGGACTAGCGGAGGGCTACGAGCAGTACTTC
TRBJ1-1,TRBV6-2/TRBV6-3,16,many,.,CASNTRWGQQNTEAFF,TGTGCCAGCAACACGAGATGGGGTCAGCAGAACACTGAAGCTTTCTTT
TRBJ2-7,TRBV11-2,11,many,.,CASSSFAEQYF,TGTGCCAGCAGCTCCTTCGCCGAGCAGTACTTC
TRBJ2-2,TRBV6-2/TRBV6-3,17,.,.,CASPKAQAPANTGELFF,TGTGCCAGTCCCAAGGCACAGGCGCCAGCGAACACCGGGGAGCTGTTTTTT
TRBJ1-4,TRBV4-2,15,many,.,CASSQRDTTNEKLFF,TGTGCCAGCAGCCAAAGGGACACAACTAATGAAAAACTGTTTTTT
TRBJ2-1,TRBV6-1,14,.,TRBD2,CAIATSGRGNEQFF,TGTGCCATTGCGACTAGCGGGAGGGGCAATGAGCAGTTCTTC
TRBJ1-6,TRBV9,15,many,.,CASSKMGPYNSPLHF,TGTGCCAGCAGCAAGATGGGCCCCTATAATTCACCCCTCCACTTT